This TCR beta chain was captured in a study of cytomegalovirus exposure and HLA in healthy donors. Whole-study results and caveats: It was reportedly the case that the classifier diagnosed cytomegalovirus status with high specificity and sensitivity. Later analysis reportedly placed an Asian-associated ancestry cluster below the roughly 700-donor mean in N-insertions.

V was cut by 5 bases and J by 0 bases, with 17 bases left in between. The CDR3 runs to 17 residues. The germline CDR1 and CDR2 sequences are GTSNPN and SVGIG (reference sequence). As for this clone: Its antigen is unidentified.

With 60 Vbeta and 13 Jbeta primers, the PCR was carried out. TCRdb keeps only in-frame clones here, not all; method: immunoSEQ multiplex PCR. The sample consists of around 250,000 clones, about 80% of them appearing once. The V gene is TRBV30, the J gene TRBJ2-6; D perhaps matches TRBD1 (6 bases). The origin of this receptor is a woman in her fifties or sixties in good health and CMV-seropositive. The sample was PBMCs. The CDR3 DNA is TGTGCCTGGGCCGGGACACGTCTTGCCTCTGGGGCCAACGTCCTGACTTTC. Its translation: CAWAGTRLASGANVLTF.